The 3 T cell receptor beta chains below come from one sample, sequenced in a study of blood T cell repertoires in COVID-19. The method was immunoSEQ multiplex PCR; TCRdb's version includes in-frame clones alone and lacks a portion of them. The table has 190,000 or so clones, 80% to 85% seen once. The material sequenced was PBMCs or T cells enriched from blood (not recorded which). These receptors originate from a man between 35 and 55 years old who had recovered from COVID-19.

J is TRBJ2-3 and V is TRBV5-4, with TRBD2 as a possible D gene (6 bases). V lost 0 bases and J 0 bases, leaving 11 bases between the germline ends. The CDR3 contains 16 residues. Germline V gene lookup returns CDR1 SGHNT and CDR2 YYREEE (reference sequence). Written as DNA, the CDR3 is TGTGCCAGCAGCTTGGAGCTAGCGCCAAGCACAGATACGCAGTATTTT. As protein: CASSLELAPSTDTQYF.

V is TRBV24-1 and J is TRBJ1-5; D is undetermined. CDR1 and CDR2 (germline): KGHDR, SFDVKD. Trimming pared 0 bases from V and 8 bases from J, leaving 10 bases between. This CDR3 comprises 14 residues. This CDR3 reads CATSDLRSSEPQHF. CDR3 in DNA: TGTGCCACCAGTGATTTGCGATCTTCGGAGCCCCAGCATTTT.

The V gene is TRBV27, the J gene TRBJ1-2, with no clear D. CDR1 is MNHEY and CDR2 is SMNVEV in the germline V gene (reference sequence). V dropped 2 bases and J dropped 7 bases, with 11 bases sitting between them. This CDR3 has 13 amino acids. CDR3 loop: CASSLVSGIGYTF. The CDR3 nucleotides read TGTGCCAGCAGTTTAGTGTCGGGGATTGGCTACACCTTC.